This TCR beta chain stems from a study of cytomegalovirus exposure and HLA in healthy donors. Study in general: In an earlier analysis, 95 million to 130 million unique TCR beta sequences were found from 150 million to 200 million T cells.

Vbeta (60) and Jbeta (13) primers were used in the PCR. Libraries were prepared by immunoSEQ multiplex PCR; TCRdb keeps only in-frame clonotypes and omits some of them. The sample has about 31,000 clones; 44% are singletons. The CDR3 covers 14 residues. V shed 3 bases and J shed 3 bases, with 10 bases lying between them. CDR1 is SEHNR, CDR2 FQNEAQ, per germline (reference sequence). The genes are TRBV7-9 and TRBJ2-3; TRBD1 is a possible D gene (5 bases). The sample was PBMCs. This clonotype was obtained from a woman aged 50 to 60 in good health and CMV-seronegative. CDR3 in DNA: TGTGCCAGCAGCTTCGGTGGGGCAACAGATACGCAGTATTTT. Its translation is CASSFGGATDTQYF.